The 29 T cell receptor beta chains below all came from one sample that was sequenced in a study of cytomegalovirus exposure and HLA in healthy donors. This PCR relied on a set of 60 Vbeta primers and 13 Jbeta primers. The table came from immunoSEQ multiplex PCR; TCRdb's copy has only in-frame clones and leaves some out. The profile covers tens of thousands of clones, with approximately 70% appearing a single time and approximately 5% taken by the ten largest. Sequencing was carried out using PBMCs. These TCRs come from a man aged 55-75 years in good health and CMV-seropositive.

V is TRBV7-9 and J is TRBJ1-1; D gene ambiguous. This CDR3 has 13 residues. V shed 5 bases and J shed 4 bases, with 11 bases lying between them. CDR1 and CDR2 (germline): SEHNR, FQNEAQ (reference sequence). CDR3 loop: CASSLAPGTEAFF. CDR3 bases: TGTGCCAGCAGCCTCGCCCCGGGCACTGAAGCTTTCTTT.

The chain carries TRBV18 and TRBJ2-3; D remains ambiguous. The germline V gene has CDR1 KGHSH and CDR2 LQKENI. The germline V and J ends were trimmed by 5 bases and 0 bases, with 9 bases remaining between them. The CDR3 extends over 14 amino acids. This CDR3 reads CASSGPSSTDTQYF. The CDR3, as DNA: TGTGCCAGCTCAGGGCCCTCTAGCACAGATACGCAGTATTTT.

The table lists this clone with a count of one. The V gene is TRBV4-1, the J gene TRBJ1-2; TRBD1 aligns across 7 bases. CDR1 MGHRA and CDR2 YSYEKL come from the germline V gene. Unmatched junction bases numbered 13, after V lost 4 bases and J lost 5 bases. This CDR3 is 16 amino acids long. CDR3 DNA: TGCGCCAGCAGCCTGCGGAATAGGGACAGCGGTTATGGCTACACCTTC. Protein product: CASSLRNRDSGYGYTF.

CDR3 sequence: CASSPTGGSYEQYF. Here the CDR3 DNA reads TGTGCCAGCAGCCCGACAGGGGGCTCCTACGAGCAGTACTTC. V and J are TRBV7-6 and TRBJ2-7; the match to TRBD1 covers 9 bases. V lost 5 bases, J lost 0 bases, and 2 bases stayed unmatched. The germline V gene encodes CDR1 SGHVS and CDR2 FNYEAQ. The CDR3 runs 14 residues.

The CDR3 DNA sequence: TGTGCCAGCAGTGTGGACATGGGGAACACTGAAGCTTTCTTT. Its translation is CASSVDMGNTEAFF. V usage is TRBV6-4 and J usage is TRBJ1-1; D possibly corresponds to TRBD1 (5 bases). Trimming took 4 bases from V and 1 from J, leaving 10 bases between them. The CDR3 sequence is 14 residues long. CDR1 MRHNA and CDR2 SNTAGT come from the germline V gene.

The rearrangement joins TRBV28 to TRBJ2-5; no firm D call. Germline CDR1 reads MDHEN; CDR2 reads SYDVKM. The ends were cut back, 3 bases at V and 3 bases at J, with 8 bases in the middle. The CDR3 contains 13 residues. The CDR3 spells CASSFRYEETQYF. The CDR3 coding sequence is TGTGCCAGCAGTTTCCGGTACGAAGAGACCCAGTACTTC.

The chain links TRBV25-1 to TRBJ1-2; possible D gene TRBD1, 6 bases. This CDR3 spans 10 amino acids. V was clipped by 10 bases and J by 7 bases, with 10 bases between them. Germline CDR1 and CDR2: MGHDK and SYGVNS. The CDR3 sequence is CATGDGGYTF. The CDR3 DNA reads TGTGCCACAGGGGACGGTGGCTACACCTTC.

The V call is TRBV5-1, the J call TRBJ2-4; weak D call: TRBD2 (5 bases). Germline-derived CDR1 and CDR2 are SGHRS and YFSETQ. CDR3 size: 16 residues. V lost 1 base and J lost 1, with 12 bases in between. The CDR3 reads CASSLNEGIAKNIQYF. CDR3 coding DNA: TGCGCCAGCAGCTTGAACGAGGGTATCGCCAAAAACATTCAGTACTTC.

The table lists this clone with a few counts. The J gene is TRBJ1-6, the V gene TRBV12-5; no reliable D call. V gave up 0 bases and J gave up 4 bases, with 13 bases separating them. The CDR3 contains 17 residues. Germline-derived CDR1 and CDR2 are LGHNT and FRNRAP. The CDR3, as DNA: TGTGCTAGTGGTTTGGTACGGGGTGGAGGGTATAATTCACCCCTCCACTTT. Translated, it gives CASGLVRGGGYNSPLHF.

J is TRBJ2-2 and V is TRBV7-2; 9 nucleotides agree with TRBD1. J was trimmed by 6 bases and V by 6 bases; bases with no gene match: 2. This CDR3 region has 13 residues. CDR1 and CDR2 (germline): SGHTA, FQGNSA. CDR3: CASRNRGPGELFF. CDR3 nucleotide sequence: TGTGCCAGCAGAAACAGGGGGCCCGGGGAGCTGTTTTTT.

The chain recombines TRBV28 with TRBJ2-7; D is perhaps TRBD1 (5 bases). CDR3 size: 13 residues. Germline CDR1 reads MDHEN; CDR2 reads SYDVKM. The V gene lost 3 bases and the J gene lost 5 bases, with 11 bases spanning the gap. CDR3: CASSFQGADEQYF. CDR3 nucleotides: TGTGCCAGCAGTTTTCAGGGTGCGGACGAGCAGTACTTC.

The V and J genes are TRBV2 and TRBJ2-5; 10 bases map to TRBD1. V lost 7 bases, J lost 5 bases, and 7 bases stayed unmatched. The CDR3 sequence is 14 residues long. Germline V gene data show CDR1 as SNHLY and CDR2 as FYNNEI. The DNA for the CDR3 is TGTGCCAGCAAGGGGACAGGGGCAGGGGAGACCCAGTACTTC. This gives the protein CASKGTGAGETQYF.

The V call is TRBV5-6, the J call TRBJ1-6; D unresolved. V lost 4 bases and J lost 4, with 3 bases in between. CDR1 and CDR2 (germline): SGHDT, YYEEEE. The CDR3 extends over 12 amino acids. The CDR3, as DNA: TGTGCCAGCAGCCGGTATAATTCACCCCTCCACTTT. Its translation: CASSRYNSPLHF.

The chain couples TRBV9 to TRBJ1-1; D gene ambiguous. The length of the CDR3 is 15 residues. Germline CDR1 SGDLS, CDR2 YYNGEE. V was cut by 3 bases and J by 1 base, with 13 bases left in between. The CDR3 loop is CASSAWAESNTEAFF. The CDR3 DNA sequence: TGTGCCAGCAGCGCATGGGCCGAATCGAACACTGAAGCTTTCTTT. Together with reference TRBV9 and TRBJ1-1, the CDR3 gives the full variable domain: DSGVTQTPKHLITATGQRVTLRCSPRSGDLSVYWYQQSLDQGLQFLIQYYNGEERAKGNILERFSAQQFPDLHSELNLSSLELGDSALYFCASSAWAESNTEAFFGQGTRLTVV.

V usage is TRBV19 and J usage is TRBJ1-5, with 10 bases aligning to TRBD1. The CDR3 extends over 16 amino acids. J was trimmed by 3 bases and V by 6 bases; bases with no gene match: 8. The germline gives CDR1 LNHDA, CDR2 SQIVND (reference sequence). The CDR3 sequence is CASRTGTGAINQPQHF. DNA for the CDR3: TGTGCCAGTAGAACCGGGACAGGGGCCATCAATCAGCCCCAGCATTTT.

This clone is a singleton in its sample. The genes are TRBV6-5 and TRBJ1-4; D may be TRBD1 (5 bases). The germline gives CDR1 MNHEY, CDR2 SVGAGI. Trimming left V 5 bases short and J 7 bases short, with 14 bases between. The CDR3 extends over 14 amino acids. The CDR3 DNA sequence: TGTGCCAGCAGTGCCGGGGGTAGGAGTGAAAAACTGTTTTTT. It translates to CASSAGGRSEKLFF.

This clone was seen more than once but under ten times. The chain has TRBV7-9 and TRBJ2-3, with 8 positions matching TRBD2. Unmatched junction bases numbered 12, after V lost 6 bases and J lost 4 bases. CDR3 size: 16 residues. The V gene's germline CDR1 is SEHNR and CDR2 FQNEAQ (reference sequence). The CDR3 DNA reads as TGTGCCAGCAGTGTTAGGGGAGCGGGAGCCCCAGATACGCAGTATTTT. Protein sequence: CASSVRGAGAPDTQYF. Based on the CDR3 plus reference TRBV7-9 and TRBJ2-3, the full variable domain is DTGVSQNPRHKITKRGQNVTFRCDPISEHNRLYWYRQTLGQGPEFLTYFQNEAQLEKSRLLSDRFSAERPKGSFSTLEIQRTEQGDSAMYLCASSVRGAGAPDTQYFGPGTRLTVL.

This chain uses TRBV28 with TRBJ2-7; no firm D call. CDR1 MDHEN and CDR2 SYDVKM come from the germline V gene. The V end was cut by 3 bases, the J end by 6 bases, with 6 bases between. The CDR3 is 11 residues long. The CDR3 loop is CASSFQREQYF. The CDR3 DNA reads as TGTGCCAGCAGTTTCCAGCGCGAGCAGTACTTC.

The chain joins TRBV29-1 to TRBJ1-2; D is ambiguous. Germline lookup yields CDR1 SQVTM and CDR2 ANQGSEA. The CDR3 covers 12 residues. The V end lost 8 bases, the J end lost 7 bases, and 17 bases lay between the germline ends. The CDR3 nucleotides read TGCAGCACCAAGGCCTCACAGTTTGGCTACACCTTC. Translated, it gives CSTKASQFGYTF.

The chain recombines TRBV29-1 with TRBJ2-1; the match to TRBD1 covers 10 bases. This CDR3 has 14 amino acids. J was trimmed by 7 bases and V by 5 bases; bases with no gene match: 8. CDR1 SQVTM and CDR2 ANQGSEA come from the germline V gene. The CDR3 DNA reads TGCAGCGTTAACGGGGACAGGGGTCGGAATGAGCAGTTCTTC. The encoded protein is CSVNGDRGRNEQFF.

This chain uses TRBV6-1 with TRBJ2-6; D call uncertain. Germline CDR1 MNHNS, CDR2 SASEGT. V lost 1 base and J lost 1, with 8 bases in between. CDR3 length equals 16 residues. The CDR3 sequence is CASSEGASSGANVLTF. The CDR3 nucleotides are TGTGCCAGCAGTGAAGGGGCCTCTTCTGGGGCCAACGTCCTGACTTTC.

This chain uses TRBV6-5 with TRBJ2-1, with 7 bases aligning to TRBD2. Germline V gene lookup returns CDR1 MNHEY and CDR2 SVGAGI. The CDR3 spans 15 residues. Trimming took 7 bases from V and 5 from J; bases not matched to a gene: 11. The CDR3 DNA sequence: TGTGCCAGCACCCCTGGACTAGTCGGGAACAATGAGCAGTTCTTC. It yields the protein CASTPGLVGNNEQFF.

This sequence joins TRBV28 and TRBJ1-1; TRBD1 aligns across 7 bases. V lost 3 bases and J lost 4; bases outside the gene matches: 5. The CDR3 contains 14 residues. Germline V CDR1 and CDR2: MDHEN, SYDVKM. CDR3 bases: TGTGCCAGCAGTTTTCCCGACAGGGTCACTGAAGCTTTCTTT. As protein: CASSFPDRVTEAFF.

J is TRBJ2-7 and V is TRBV9; 9 nucleotides align to TRBD1. V was clipped by 0 bases and J by 3 bases; unmatched bases: 1. CDR3 length: 14 residues. CDR1 and CDR2 (germline): SGDLS, YYNGEE. The CDR3, as DNA: TGTGCCAGCAGCGTAGGGACAGGGGTCTACGAGCAGTACTTC. It translates to CASSVGTGVYEQYF.

This sequence joins TRBV28 and TRBJ2-1, with 9 bases fitting TRBD1. V dropped 8 bases and J dropped 8; count of bases not matched to a gene: 13. This CDR3 is built from 15 residues. The germline V gene has CDR1 MDHEN and CDR2 SYDVKM. CDR3: CASASAGQGTDEQFF. The CDR3, as DNA: TGTGCCAGCGCATCGGCGGGACAGGGTACGGATGAGCAGTTCTTC.

V and J are TRBV6-5 and TRBJ2-7; 7 bases align to TRBD2. Germline V lookup: CDR1 MNHEY, CDR2 SVGAGI. J was trimmed by 3 bases and V by 10 bases; bases with no gene match: 12. CDR3 length: 14 amino acids. The CDR3 loop reads CATFGGGRVYEQYF. The CDR3 nucleotides are TGTGCCACCTTTGGGGGTGGGAGGGTCTACGAGCAGTACTTC.

This clone has more than one count but fewer than ten. The genes are TRBV5-1 and TRBJ2-2; 8 nucleotides line up with TRBD2. Trimming took 0 bases from V and 5 from J; bases not matched to a gene: 9. The CDR3 runs to 17 residues. Germline values: CDR1 SGHRS, CDR2 YFSETQ. CDR3 protein: CASSLAGSGSETGELFF. CDR3 DNA: TGCGCCAGCAGCTTGGCCGGAAGCGGGAGTGAAACCGGGGAGCTGTTTTTT.

This CDR3 reads CASSQGQDKNIQYF. The CDR3 bases are TGCGCCAGCAGCCAGGGCCAGGACAAAAACATTCAGTACTTC. The J gene is TRBJ2-4, the V gene TRBV4-1; D gene uncertain. V dropped 3 bases and J dropped 3 bases, with 9 bases sitting between them. Germline values: CDR1 MGHRA, CDR2 YSYEKL. CDR3 size: 14 residues.

The CDR3 DNA reads TGTGCCAGCTCACCACGACCCCTGGAGGGTGAAGCTTTCTTT. Its protein is CASSPRPLEGEAFF. The J gene is TRBJ1-1, the V gene TRBV18; the D is unclear. This CDR3 has 14 residues. Trimming removed 1 base from V and 7 bases from J, with 13 bases in between. Germline CDR1 reads KGHSH; CDR2 reads LQKENI.